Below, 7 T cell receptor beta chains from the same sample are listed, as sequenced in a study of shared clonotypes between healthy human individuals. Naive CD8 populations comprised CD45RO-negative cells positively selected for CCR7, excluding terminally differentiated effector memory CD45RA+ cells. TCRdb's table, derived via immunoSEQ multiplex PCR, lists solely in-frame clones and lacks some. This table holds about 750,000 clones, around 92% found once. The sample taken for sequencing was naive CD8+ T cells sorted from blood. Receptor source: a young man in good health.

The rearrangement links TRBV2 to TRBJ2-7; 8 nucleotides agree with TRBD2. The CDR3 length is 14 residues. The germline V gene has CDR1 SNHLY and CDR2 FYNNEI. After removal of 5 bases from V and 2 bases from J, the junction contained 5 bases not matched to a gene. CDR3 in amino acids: CASSSGLAPYEQYF. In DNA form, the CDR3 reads TGTGCCAGCAGTTCTGGACTAGCCCCCTACGAGCAGTACTTC.

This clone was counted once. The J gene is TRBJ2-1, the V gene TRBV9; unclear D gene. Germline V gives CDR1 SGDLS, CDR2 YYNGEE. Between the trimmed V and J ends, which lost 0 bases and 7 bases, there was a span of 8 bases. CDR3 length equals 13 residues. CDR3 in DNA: TGTGCCAGCAGCGTAGGCCCCTTTAATGAGCAGTTCTTC. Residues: CASSVGPFNEQFF. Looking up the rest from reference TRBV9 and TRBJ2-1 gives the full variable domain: DSGVTQTPKHLITATGQRVTLRCSPRSGDLSVYWYQQSLDQGLQFLIQYYNGEERAKGNILERFSAQQFPDLHSELNLSSLELGDSALYFCASSVGPFNEQFFGPGTRLTVL.

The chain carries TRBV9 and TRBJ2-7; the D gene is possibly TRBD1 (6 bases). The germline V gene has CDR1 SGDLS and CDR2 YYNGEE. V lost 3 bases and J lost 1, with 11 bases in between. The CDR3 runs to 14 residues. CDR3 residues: CASSAAGASYEQYF. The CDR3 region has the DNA TGTGCCAGCAGCGCCGCAGGGGCTTCCTACGAGCAGTACTTC.

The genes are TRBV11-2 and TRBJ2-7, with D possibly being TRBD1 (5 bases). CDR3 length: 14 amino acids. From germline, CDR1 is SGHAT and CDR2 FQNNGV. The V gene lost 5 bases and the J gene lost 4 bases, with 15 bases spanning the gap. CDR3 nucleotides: TGTGCCAGCAGCGCATGGGGCCAGTTGTACGAGCAGTACTTC. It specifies CASSAWGQLYEQYF.

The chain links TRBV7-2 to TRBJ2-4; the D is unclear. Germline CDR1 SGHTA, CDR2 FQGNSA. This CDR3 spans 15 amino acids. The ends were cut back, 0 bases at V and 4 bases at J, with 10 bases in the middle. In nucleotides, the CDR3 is TGTGCCAGCAGCTTAGCGCACCTGGCTAAAAACATTCAGTACTTC. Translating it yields CASSLAHLAKNIQYF.

CDR3 sequence reads: CASSPQSWDNEQFF. CDR3 in DNA: TGTGCCAGCAGCCCCCAGTCCTGGGACAATGAGCAGTTCTTC. The chain uses TRBV6-5 and TRBJ2-1; D ambiguous. Germline CDR1 reads MNHEY; CDR2 reads SVGAGI. Between the trimmed V and J ends, which lost 6 bases and 5 bases, there was a span of 14 bases. The CDR3 length is 14 residues.

The CDR3 nucleotides are TGCAGCGTTGAACTCCAGAGCGTTGGCTACACCTTC. Its translation is CSVELQSVGYTF. The chain employs TRBV29-1 and TRBJ1-2; D call uncertain. V was trimmed by 2 bases and J by 7 bases, leaving 11 bases between them. This CDR3 spans 12 amino acids. CDR1 is SQVTM and CDR2 is ANQGSEA in the germline V gene.